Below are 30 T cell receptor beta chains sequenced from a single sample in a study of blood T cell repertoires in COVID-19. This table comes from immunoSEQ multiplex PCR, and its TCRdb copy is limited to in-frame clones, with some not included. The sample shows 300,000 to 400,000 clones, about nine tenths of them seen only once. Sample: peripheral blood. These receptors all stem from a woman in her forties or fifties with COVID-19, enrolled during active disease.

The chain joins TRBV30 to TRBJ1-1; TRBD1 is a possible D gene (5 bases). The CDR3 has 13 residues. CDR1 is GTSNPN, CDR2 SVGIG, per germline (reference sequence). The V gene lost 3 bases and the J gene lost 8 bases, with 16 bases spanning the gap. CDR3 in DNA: TGTGCCTGGAGGGTCGGGGGTTCAGGCGAAGCTTTCTTT. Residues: CAWRVGGSGEAFF.

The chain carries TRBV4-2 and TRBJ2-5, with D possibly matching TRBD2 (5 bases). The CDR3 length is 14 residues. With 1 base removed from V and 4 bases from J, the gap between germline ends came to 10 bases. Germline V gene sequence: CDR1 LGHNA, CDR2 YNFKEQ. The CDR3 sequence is CASSQASRSETQYF. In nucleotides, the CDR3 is TGTGCCAGCAGCCAAGCTAGCCGATCAGAGACCCAGTACTTC.

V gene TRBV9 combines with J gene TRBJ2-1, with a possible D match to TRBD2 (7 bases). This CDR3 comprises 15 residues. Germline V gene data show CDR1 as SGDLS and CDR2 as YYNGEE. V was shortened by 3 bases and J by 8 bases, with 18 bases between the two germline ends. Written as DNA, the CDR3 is TGTGCCAGCAGCGCCGGGGGGCGGGAGTTCCATGAGCAGTTCTTC. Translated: CASSAGGREFHEQFF.

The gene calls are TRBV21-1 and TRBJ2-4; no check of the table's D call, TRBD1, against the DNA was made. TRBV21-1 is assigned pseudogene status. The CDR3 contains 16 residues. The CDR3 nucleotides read TGTGCCAGCAGCACTGGACAGGGTTCAGCCAAAAACATTCAGTACTTC. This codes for CASSTGQGSAKNIQYF.

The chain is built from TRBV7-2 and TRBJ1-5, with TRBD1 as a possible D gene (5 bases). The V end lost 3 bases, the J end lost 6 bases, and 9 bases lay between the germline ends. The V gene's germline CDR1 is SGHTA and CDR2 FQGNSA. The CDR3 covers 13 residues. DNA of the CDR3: TGTGCCAGCAGCTTGTATCAGGGTCAGCCCCAGCATTTT. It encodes CASSLYQGQPQHF.

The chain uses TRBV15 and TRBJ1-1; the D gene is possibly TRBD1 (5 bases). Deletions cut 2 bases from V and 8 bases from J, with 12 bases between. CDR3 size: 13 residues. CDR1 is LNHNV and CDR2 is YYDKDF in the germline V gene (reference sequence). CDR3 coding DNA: TGTGCCACCAGCAGACCTCATCGGGGGGAAGCTTTCTTT. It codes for CATSRPHRGEAFF.

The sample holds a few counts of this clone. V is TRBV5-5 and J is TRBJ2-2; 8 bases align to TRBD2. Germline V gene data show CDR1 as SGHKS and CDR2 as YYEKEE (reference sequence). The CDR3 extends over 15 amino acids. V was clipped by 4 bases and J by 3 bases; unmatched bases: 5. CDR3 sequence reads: CASSPAGGYTGELFF. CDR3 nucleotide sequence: TGTGCCAGCAGCCCGGCGGGGGGTTACACCGGGGAGCTGTTTTTT.

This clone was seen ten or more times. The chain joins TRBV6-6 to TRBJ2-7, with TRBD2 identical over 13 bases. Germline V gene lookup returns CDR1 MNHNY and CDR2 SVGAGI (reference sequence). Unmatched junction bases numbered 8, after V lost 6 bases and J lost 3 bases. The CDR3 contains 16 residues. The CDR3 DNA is TGTGCCAGCAGCCAACGCCGGACTAGCGGGAGCTACGAGCAGTACTTC. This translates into CASSQRRTSGSYEQYF.

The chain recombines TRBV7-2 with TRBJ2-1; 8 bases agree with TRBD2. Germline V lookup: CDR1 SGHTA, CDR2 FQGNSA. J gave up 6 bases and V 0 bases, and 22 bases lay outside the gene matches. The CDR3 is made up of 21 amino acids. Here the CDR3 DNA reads TGTGCCAGCAGCTTAGCGCTCCTGAGGGGGGCATCGGGACTAGGGATCAATGAGCAGTTCTTC. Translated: CASSLALLRGASGLGINEQFF.

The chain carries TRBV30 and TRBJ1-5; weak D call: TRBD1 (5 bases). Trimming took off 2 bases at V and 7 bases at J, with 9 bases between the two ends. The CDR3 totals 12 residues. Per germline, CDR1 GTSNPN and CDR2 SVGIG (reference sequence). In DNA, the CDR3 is TGTGCCTGGAGTCGGGGGAACCAGCCCCAGCATTTT. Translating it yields CAWSRGNQPQHF. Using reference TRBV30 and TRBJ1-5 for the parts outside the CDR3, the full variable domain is SQTIHQWPATLVQPVGSPLSLECTVEGTSNPNLYWYRQAAGRGLQLLFYSVGIGQISSEVPQNLSASRPQDRQFILSSKKLLLSDSGFYLCAWSRGNQPQHFGDGTRLSIL.

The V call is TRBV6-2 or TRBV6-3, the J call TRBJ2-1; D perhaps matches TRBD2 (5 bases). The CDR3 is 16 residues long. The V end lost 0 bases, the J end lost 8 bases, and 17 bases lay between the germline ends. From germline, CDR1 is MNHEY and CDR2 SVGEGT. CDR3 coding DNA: TGTGCCAGCAGTTACTCGGCTAGGAGGTATAGGGATGAGCAGTTCTTC. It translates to CASSYSARRYRDEQFF.

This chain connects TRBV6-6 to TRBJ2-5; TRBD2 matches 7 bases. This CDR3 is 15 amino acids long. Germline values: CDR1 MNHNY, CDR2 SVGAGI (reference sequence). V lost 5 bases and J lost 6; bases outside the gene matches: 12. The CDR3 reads CASSPPGGMAKTQYF. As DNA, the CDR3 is TGTGCCAGCAGTCCCCCGGGGGGAATGGCGAAGACCCAGTACTTC.

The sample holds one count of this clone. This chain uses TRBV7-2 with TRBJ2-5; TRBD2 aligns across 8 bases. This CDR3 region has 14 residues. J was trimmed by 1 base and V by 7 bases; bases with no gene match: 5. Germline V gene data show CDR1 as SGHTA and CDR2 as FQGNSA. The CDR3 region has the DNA TGTGCCAGCAATCGGGGGGGGGTCCAAGAGACCCAGTACTTC. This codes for CASNRGGVQETQYF.

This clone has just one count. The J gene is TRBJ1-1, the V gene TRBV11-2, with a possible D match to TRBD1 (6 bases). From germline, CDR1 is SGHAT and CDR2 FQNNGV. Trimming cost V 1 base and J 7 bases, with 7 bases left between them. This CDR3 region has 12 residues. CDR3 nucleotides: TGTGCCAGCAGCTTAGGAGGGGGTGAAGCTTTCTTT. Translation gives CASSLGGGEAFF.

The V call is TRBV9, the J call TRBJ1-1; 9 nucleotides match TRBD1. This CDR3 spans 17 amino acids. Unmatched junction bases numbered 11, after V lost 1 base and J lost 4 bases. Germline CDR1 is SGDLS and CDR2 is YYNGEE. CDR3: CASSVTPPGQGITEAFF. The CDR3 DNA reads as TGTGCCAGCAGCGTAACCCCCCCGGGACAGGGAATCACTGAAGCTTTCTTT.

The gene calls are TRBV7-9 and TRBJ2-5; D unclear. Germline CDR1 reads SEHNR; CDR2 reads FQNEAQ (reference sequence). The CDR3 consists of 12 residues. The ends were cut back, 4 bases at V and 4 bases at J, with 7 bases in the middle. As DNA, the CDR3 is TGTGCCAGCAGCTCCTTTCGAGAGACCCAGTACTTC. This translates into CASSSFRETQYF.

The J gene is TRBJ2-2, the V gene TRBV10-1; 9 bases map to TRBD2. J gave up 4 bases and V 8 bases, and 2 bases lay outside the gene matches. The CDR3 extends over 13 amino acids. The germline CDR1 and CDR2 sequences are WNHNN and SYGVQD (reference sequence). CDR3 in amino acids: CASQLAGTGELFF. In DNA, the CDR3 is TGCGCCAGCCAACTAGCGGGCACCGGGGAGCTGTTTTTT.

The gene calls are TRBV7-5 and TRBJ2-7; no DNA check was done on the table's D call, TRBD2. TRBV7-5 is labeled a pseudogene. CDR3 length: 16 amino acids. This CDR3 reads CARSFIAGPFPYEQYF. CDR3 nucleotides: TGTGCCAGAAGCTTTATAGCGGGTCCATTCCCCTACGAGCAGTACTTC.

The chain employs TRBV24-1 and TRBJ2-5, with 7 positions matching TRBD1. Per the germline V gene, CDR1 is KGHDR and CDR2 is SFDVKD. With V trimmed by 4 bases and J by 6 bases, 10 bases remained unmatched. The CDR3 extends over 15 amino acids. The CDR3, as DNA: TGTGCCACCAGTGACAGTGGACAGGCGTCCAAGACCCAGTACTTC. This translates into CATSDSGQASKTQYF.

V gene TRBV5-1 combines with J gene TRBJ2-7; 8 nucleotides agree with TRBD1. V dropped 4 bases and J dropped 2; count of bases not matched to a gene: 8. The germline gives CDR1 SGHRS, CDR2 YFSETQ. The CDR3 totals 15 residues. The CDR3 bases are TGCGCCAGCAGCATCGGACAGGGCCAGACCTACGAGCAGTACTTC. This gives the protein CASSIGQGQTYEQYF.

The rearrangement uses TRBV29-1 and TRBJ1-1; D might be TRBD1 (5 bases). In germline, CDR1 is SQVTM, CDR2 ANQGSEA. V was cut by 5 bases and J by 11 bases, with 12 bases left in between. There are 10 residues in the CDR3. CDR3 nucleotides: TGCAGCGTTCAGGACATGGAGGCTTTCTTT. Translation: CSVQDMEAFF.

The CDR3 region is CASSRTGYGTEAFF. The CDR3 DNA sequence: TGTGCCAGCAGCCGAACAGGGTATGGCACTGAAGCTTTCTTT. V and J are TRBV3-1 (or the pseudogene TRBV3-2) and TRBJ1-1; D may be TRBD1 (6 bases). The CDR3 loop spans 14 amino acids. The germline gives CDR1 LGHDT, CDR2 YNNKEL (reference sequence). V lost 4 bases, J lost 4 bases, and 13 bases lay in between.

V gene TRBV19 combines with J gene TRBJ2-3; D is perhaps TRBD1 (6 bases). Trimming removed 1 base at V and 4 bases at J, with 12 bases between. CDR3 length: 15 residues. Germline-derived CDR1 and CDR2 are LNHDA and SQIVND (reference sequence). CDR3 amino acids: CASSIASGVADTQYF. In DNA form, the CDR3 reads TGTGCCAGTAGTATAGCTTCAGGGGTTGCAGATACGCAGTATTTT. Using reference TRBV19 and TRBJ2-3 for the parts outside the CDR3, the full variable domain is DGGITQSPKYLFRKEGQNVTLSCEQNLNHDAMYWYRQDPGQGLRLIYYSQIVNDFQKGDIAEGYSVSREKKESFPLTVTSAQKNPTAFYLCASSIASGVADTQYFGPGTRLTVL.

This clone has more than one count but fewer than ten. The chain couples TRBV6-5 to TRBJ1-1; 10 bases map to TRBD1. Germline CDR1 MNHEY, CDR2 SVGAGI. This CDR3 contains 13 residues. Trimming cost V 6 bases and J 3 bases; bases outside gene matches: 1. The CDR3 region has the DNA TGTGCCAGCAGGGACAGGGGGTACACTGAAGCTTTCTTT. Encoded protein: CASRDRGYTEAFF.

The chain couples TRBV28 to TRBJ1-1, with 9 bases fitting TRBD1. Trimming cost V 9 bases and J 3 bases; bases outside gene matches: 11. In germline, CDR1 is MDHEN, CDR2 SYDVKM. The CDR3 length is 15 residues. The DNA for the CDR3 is TGTGCCAGTTTTAAATACAGGGGGCCAGACACTGAAGCTTTCTTT. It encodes CASFKYRGPDTEAFF. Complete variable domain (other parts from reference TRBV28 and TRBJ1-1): DVKVTQSSRYLVKRTGEKVFLECVQDMDHENMFWYRQDPGLGLRLIYFSYDVKMKEKGDIPEGYSVSREKKERFSLILESASTNQTSMYLCASFKYRGPDTEAFFGQGTRLTVV.

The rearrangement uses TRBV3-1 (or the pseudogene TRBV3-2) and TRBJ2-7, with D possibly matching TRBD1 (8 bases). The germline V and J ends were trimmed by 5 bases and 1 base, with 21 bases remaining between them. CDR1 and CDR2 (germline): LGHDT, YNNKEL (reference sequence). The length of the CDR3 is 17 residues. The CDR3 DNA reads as TGTGCCAGCAGCGCGGGGGCCAGGGGGCGCGGGTCCTACGAGCAGTACTTC. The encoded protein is CASSAGARGRGSYEQYF.

The CDR3 DNA reads as TGTGCCAGCACTAGACTAGCGATAAACAACAATGAGCAGTTCTTC. This translates into CASTRLAINNNEQFF. The chain has TRBV6-5 and TRBJ2-1; the match to TRBD2 covers 8 bases. The CDR3 is 15 residues long. V shed 7 bases and J 5 bases; nucleotides not matched to a gene: 10. Looked up from germline, CDR1 is MNHEY and CDR2 is SVGAGI.

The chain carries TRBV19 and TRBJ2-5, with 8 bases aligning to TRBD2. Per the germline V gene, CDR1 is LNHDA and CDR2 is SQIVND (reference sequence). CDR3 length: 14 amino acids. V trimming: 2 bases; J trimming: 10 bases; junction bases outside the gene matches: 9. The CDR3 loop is CASSIRLAGPYQYF. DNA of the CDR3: TGTGCCAGTAGTATACGGCTAGCGGGTCCCTACCAGTACTTC.

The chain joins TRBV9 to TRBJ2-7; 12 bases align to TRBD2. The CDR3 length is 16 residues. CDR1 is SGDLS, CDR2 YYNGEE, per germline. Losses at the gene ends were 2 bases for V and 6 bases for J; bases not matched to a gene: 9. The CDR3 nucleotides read TGTGCCAGCAGCGTGACGACTAGCGGGAGCCTCCCCGAGCAGTACTTC. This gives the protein CASSVTTSGSLPEQYF.

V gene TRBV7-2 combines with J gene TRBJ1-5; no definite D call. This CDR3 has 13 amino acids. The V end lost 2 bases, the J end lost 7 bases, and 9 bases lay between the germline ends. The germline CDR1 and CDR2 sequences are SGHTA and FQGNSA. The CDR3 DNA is TGTGCCAGCAGCTTACAGTCATGGCAGCCCCAGCATTTT. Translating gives CASSLQSWQPQHF.